This T cell receptor (beta chain) originates from a study of regulatory T cells in long-lasting Graves disease. The TCR beta library used iRepertoire HTBI primers with Arm-PCR amplification of CDR3. A single record per CDR3 protein comes from TCRdb applying MiXCR to the multiplex PCR reads. The sample shows some 490,000 distinct CDR3 sequences, 12% of them seen only once. This clonotype appeared many times. After removal of 3 bases from V and 4 bases from J, the junction contained 4 bases not matched to a gene. The CDR3 has 14 residues. Time point noted: newly diagnosed GD, antithyroid drugs for less than 3 months. Extracted PBMC RNA gave rise to the TCR library. These data were also reused for a study on T cells in Graves' hyperthyroidism and ophthalmopathy. That investigation notes: Expanded thyroid clonotypes (above 0.001) were mostly also found in blood.

This TCR was sampled from a woman in her twenties or thirties with Graves disease. The chain couples TRBV12-3 or TRBV12-4 to TRBJ2-3; TRBD1 agrees at 7 bases. Sequenced material: peripheral blood mononuclear cells (PBMCs), taken at new diagnosis, from a patient treated with antithyroid drugs. CDR3 sequence: CASSFRGKADTQYF. DNA for the CDR3: TGTGCCAGCAGTTTCAGGGGGAAGGCAGATACGCAGTATTTT.